This T cell receptor beta chain was observed in a study of control samples from healthy donors and cancer patients (dated by TCRdb to about 2020). Points on this clone: The specificity of this receptor is unknown. Per-nucleotide qualities are absent, and no much larger clonotype sits a single base away.

Library construction relied on the immunoSEQ multiplex PCR assay. This is the immuneACCESS table as TCRdb keeps it, with only in-frame sequences that have V and J called. A part of the clones is gone; compared with another copy, unresolved V genes explain less than half, and the rest is unexplained. This sample is represented by 22,000 or so clones; about 85% of them were singletons. Clones ranked in the top ten supply 35% to 45% of the sample. The CDR3 numbers 12 residues from cysteine through phenylalanine. Here the CDR3 DNA is all that survives: 36 bases in frame from base 1. V was cut back by 6 bases and J by 9 bases, leaving a gap of 17 bases between them. CDR1 SQVTM and CDR2 ANQGSEA were looked up in the germline V gene.

The V and J genes are TRBV29-1 and TRBJ1-1; the D gene is perhaps TRBD1, on 6 matching bases. The specimen sequenced was PBMCs. The sequence derives from a man between 60 and 70 years old with head and neck cancer. CDR3 loop: CSVAEGDQKAFF. The DNA sequence reads TGCAGCGTGGCCGAGGGGGACCAAAAAGCTTTCTTT.